This section outlines one T cell receptor beta chain sequence together with its context. Its antigen is not known. The sample comes from a study of CD8+ T cells in alopecia areata. The sequencing template was cDNA reverse transcribed from extracted RNA. Sequencing used immunoSEQ multiplex PCR; TCRdb keeps in-frame clones, though not all of them. Among about 120,000 clones listed, 55% to 80% were seen once. This CDR3 has 15 amino acids. Germline CDR1 is SGHDT and CDR2 is YYEEEE. V lost 3 bases, J lost 0 bases, and 5 bases stayed unmatched. Study-wide points: It was lesional scalp, especially alopecia totalis/universalis, that showed higher clonality than normal scalp.

PBMCs, the starting material, were the source of sorted CD4+ and CD8+ T cells. V and J are TRBV5-6 and TRBJ2-7, with 8 bases that match TRBD1. The origin of this receptor is a human donor in good health. The sequenced sample consisted of CD4+ T cells sorted from blood. The CDR3, as DNA: TGTGCCAGCAGCTCGTCAGGGGGCGGCTCCTACGAGCAGTACTTC. Translating gives CASSSSGGGSYEQYF.